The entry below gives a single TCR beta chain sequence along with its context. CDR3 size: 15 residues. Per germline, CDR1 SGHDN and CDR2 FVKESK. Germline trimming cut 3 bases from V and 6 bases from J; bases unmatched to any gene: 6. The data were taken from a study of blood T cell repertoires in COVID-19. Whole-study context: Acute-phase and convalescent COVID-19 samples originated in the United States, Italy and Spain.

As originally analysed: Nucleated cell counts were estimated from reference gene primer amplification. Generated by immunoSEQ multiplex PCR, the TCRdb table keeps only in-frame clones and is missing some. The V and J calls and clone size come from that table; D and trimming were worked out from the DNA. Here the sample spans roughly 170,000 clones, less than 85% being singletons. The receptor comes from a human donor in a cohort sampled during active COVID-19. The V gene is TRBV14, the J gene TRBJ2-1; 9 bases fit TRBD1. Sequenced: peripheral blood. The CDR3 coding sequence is TGTGCCAGCAGCCACTGGACAGGGGAGGGCAATGAGCAGTTCTTC. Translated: CASSHWTGEGNEQFF.